What follows describes a single T cell receptor (beta chain). Antigen unknown. The CDR3 length is 14 residues. The germline gives CDR1 MNHEY, CDR2 SMNVEV (reference sequence). The ends were cut back, 4 bases at V and 2 bases at J, with 6 bases in the middle. This sample was taken from a study of OX40 agonist ivuxolimab in advanced cancers. General study points: Antigen specificity was not determined for the expanded peripheral T cells.

Data came from immunoSEQ multiplex PCR; TCRdb stores just in-frame clones and leaves some out. The sample lists approximately 82,000 clones, roughly 90% seen once, with 10% in the top ten. This receptor was obtained from an adult with an advanced solid tumor such as melanoma, head and neck, liver or kidney cancer. The sample in question was CD4+ or CD8+ T cells sorted from blood, obtained in a trial of the OX40 agonist ivuxolimab. The gene calls are TRBV27 and TRBJ2-6; D is unresolved. The CDR3 nucleotides read TGTGCCAGCAGTTCAGCCGCTGGGGCCAACGTCCTGACTTTC. This gives the protein CASSSAAGANVLTF. Drawing the rest from reference TRBV27 and TRBJ2-6, the complete variable domain is EAQVTQNPRYLITVTGKKLTVTCSQNMNHEYMSWYRQDPGLGLRQIYYSMNVEVTDKGDVPEGYKVSRKEKRNFPLILESPSPNQTSLYFCASSSAAGANVLTFGAGSRLTVL.